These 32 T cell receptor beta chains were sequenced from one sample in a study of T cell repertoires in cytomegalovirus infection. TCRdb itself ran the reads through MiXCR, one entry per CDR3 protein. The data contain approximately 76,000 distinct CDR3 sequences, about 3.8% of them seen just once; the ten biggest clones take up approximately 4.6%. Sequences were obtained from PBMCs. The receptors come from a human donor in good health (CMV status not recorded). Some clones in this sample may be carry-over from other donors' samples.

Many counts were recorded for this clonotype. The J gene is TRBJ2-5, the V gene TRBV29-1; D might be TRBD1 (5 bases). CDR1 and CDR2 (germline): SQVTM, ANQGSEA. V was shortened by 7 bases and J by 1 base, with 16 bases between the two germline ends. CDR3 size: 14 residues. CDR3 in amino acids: CSARPDSLQETQYF. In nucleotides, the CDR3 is TGCAGCGCACGCCCTGACAGCCTCCAAGAGACCCAGTACTTC.

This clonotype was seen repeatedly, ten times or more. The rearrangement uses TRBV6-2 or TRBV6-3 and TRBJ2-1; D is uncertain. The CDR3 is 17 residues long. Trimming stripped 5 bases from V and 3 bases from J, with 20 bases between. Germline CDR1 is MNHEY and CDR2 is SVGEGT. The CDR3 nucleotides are TGTGCCAGCAGTCCCTTTGCAGCGTGGGAAATCTACAATGAGCAGTTCTTC. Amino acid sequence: CASSPFAAWEIYNEQFF.

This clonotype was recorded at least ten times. This CDR3 is CASSVRQGPNYEQYF. CDR3 nucleotide sequence: TGCGCCAGCAGCGTGCGACAGGGCCCCAACTACGAGCAGTACTTC. The chain joins TRBV4-1 to TRBJ2-7, with TRBD1 matching over 7 bases. The germline V gene has CDR1 MGHRA and CDR2 YSYEKL. The V gene end was trimmed by 5 bases and the J gene end by 3 bases; junction bases not matched to a gene: 10. This CDR3 has 15 amino acids.

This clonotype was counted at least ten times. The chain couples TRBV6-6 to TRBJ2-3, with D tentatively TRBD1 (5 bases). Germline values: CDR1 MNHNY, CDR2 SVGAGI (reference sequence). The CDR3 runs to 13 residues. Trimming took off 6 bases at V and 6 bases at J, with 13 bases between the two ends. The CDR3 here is CASSRREADTQYF. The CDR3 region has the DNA TGTGCCAGCAGCCGCAGGGAAGCGGATACGCAGTATTTT.

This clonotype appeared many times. The CDR3 nucleotides read TGCAGTGCAACCGGGAGGGTCTACGAGCAGTACTTC. It specifies CSATGRVYEQYF. V usage is TRBV20-1 and J usage is TRBJ2-7; TRBD2 matches at 8 bases. V gave up 6 bases and J gave up 3 bases; unmatched junction bases: 4. The CDR3 is 12 amino acids. Germline-derived CDR1 and CDR2 are DFQATT and SNEGSKA (reference sequence).

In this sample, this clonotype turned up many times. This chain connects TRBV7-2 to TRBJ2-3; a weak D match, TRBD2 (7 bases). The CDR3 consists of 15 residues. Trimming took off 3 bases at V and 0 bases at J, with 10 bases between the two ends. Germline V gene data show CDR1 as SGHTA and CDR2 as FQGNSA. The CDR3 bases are TGTGCCAGCAGCTTGGAGGGGGGGAGCACAGATACGCAGTATTTT. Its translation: CASSLEGGSTDTQYF.

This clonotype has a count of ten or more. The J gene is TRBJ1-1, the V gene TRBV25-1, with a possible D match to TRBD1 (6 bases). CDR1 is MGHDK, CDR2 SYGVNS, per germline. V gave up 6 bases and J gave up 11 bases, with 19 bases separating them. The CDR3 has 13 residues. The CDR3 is CASRKTTGSAAFF. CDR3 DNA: TGTGCCAGCAGAAAAACGACAGGCAGTGCGGCTTTCTTT.

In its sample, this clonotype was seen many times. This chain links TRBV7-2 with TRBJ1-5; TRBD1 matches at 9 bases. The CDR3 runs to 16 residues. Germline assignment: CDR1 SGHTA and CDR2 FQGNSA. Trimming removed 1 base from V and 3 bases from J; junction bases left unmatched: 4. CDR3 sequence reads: CASSLGGTGHNQPQHF. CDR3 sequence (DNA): TGTGCCAGCAGCTTAGGCGGGACAGGGCACAATCAGCCCCAGCATTTT.

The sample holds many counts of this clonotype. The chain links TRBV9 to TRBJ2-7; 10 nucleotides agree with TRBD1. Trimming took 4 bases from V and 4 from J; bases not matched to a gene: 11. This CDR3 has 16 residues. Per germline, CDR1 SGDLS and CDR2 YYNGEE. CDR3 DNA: TGTGCCAGCAGCCCCCGAGGGACAGGGGCCGGATACGAGCAGTACTTC. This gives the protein CASSPRGTGAGYEQYF.

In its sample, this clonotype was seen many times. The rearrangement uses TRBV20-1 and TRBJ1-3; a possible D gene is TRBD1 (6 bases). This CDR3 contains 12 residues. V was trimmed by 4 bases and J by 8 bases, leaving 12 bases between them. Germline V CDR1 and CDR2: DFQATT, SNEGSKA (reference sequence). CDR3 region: CSATGAADTIYF. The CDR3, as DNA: TGCAGTGCTACGGGGGCAGCGGACACCATATATTTT.

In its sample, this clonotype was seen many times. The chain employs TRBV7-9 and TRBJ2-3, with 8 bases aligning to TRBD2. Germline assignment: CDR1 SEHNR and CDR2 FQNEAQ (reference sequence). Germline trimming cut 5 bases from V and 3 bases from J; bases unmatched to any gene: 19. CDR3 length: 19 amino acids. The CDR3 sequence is CASSTRGLVSGASTDTQYF. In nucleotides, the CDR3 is TGTGCCAGCAGCACAAGAGGTCTGGTTAGCGGGGCCTCGACAGATACGCAGTATTTT.

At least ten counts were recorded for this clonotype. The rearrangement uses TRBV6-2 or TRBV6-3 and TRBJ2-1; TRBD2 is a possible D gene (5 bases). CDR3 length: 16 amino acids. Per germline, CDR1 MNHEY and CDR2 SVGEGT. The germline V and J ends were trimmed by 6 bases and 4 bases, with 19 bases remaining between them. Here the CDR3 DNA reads TGTGCCAGCAGCCCAGATACGTTGCTAGCTTACAATGAGCAGTTCTTC. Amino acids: CASSPDTLLAYNEQFF.

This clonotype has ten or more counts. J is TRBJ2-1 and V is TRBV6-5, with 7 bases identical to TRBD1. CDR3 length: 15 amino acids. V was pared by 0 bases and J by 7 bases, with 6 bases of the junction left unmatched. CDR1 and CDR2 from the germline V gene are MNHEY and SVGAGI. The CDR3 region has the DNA TGTGCCAGCAGTTACTCCCCTTCAGGGGGTAATGAGCAGTTCTTC. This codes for CASSYSPSGGNEQFF.

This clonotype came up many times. The CDR3 here is CASSLLRGGGYGYTF. The CDR3 coding sequence is TGTGCCAGCAGCTTACTCCGAGGAGGGGGATATGGCTACACCTTC. The V and J genes are TRBV7-2 and TRBJ1-2; tentatively, D is TRBD1 (6 bases). The germline V gene encodes CDR1 SGHTA and CDR2 FQGNSA. The V gene lost 2 bases and the J gene lost 5 bases, with 15 bases spanning the gap. The CDR3 is 15 amino acids. The full variable domain, its missing parts supplied by reference TRBV7-2 and TRBJ1-2, is GAGVSQSPSNKVTEKGKDVELRCDPISGHTALYWYRQSLGQGLEFLIYFQGNSAPDKSGLPSDRFSAERTGGSVSTLTIQRTQQEDSAVYLCASSLLRGGGYGYTFGSGTRLTVV.

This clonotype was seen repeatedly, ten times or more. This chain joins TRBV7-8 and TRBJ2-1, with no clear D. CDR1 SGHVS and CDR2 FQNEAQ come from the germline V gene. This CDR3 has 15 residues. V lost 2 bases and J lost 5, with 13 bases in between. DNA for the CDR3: TGTGCCAGCAGCTTATTGGTAGCCGAGAACAATGAGCAGTTCTTC. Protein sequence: CASSLLVAENNEQFF. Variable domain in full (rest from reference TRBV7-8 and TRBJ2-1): GAGVSQSPRYKVAKRGQDVALRCDPISGHVSLFWYQQALGQGPEFLTYFQNEAQLDKSGLPSDRFFAERPEGSVSTLKIQRTQQEDSAVYLCASSLLVAENNEQFFGPGTRLTVL.

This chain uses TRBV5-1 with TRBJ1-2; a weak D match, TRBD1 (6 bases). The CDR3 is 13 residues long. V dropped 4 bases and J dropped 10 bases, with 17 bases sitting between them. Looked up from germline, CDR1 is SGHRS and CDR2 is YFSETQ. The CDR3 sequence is CASSPWSGANYTF. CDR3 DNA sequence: TGCGCCAGCAGCCCCTGGTCAGGGGCGAACTACACCTTC.

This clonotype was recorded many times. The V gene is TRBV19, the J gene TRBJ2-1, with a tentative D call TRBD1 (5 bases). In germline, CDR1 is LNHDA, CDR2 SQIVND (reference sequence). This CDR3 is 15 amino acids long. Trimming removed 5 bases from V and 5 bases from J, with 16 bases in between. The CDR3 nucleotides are TGTGCCAGTAGTGGCAGGGTCCGAGTCCACAATGAGCAGTTCTTC. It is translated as CASSGRVRVHNEQFF.

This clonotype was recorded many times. The CDR3 loop is CASSQALQGPNEQYF. The CDR3 DNA sequence: TGTGCCAGCAGCCAAGCGCTACAGGGTCCCAACGAGCAGTACTTC. The gene calls are TRBV3-1 and TRBJ2-7; tentative D call: TRBD1 (6 bases). Trimming took off 1 base at V and 5 bases at J, with 15 bases between the two ends. The CDR3 extends over 15 amino acids. Germline V gene lookup returns CDR1 LGHDT and CDR2 YNNKEL (reference sequence).

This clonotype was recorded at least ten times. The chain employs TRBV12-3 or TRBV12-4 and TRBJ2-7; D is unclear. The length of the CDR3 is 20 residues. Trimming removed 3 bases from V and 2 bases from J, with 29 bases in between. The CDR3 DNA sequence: TGTGCCAGCAGTTTTGTCCCTTCGTTAAACCGAAAGACGCCTACCTACGAGCAGTACTTC. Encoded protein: CASSFVPSLNRKTPTYEQYF.

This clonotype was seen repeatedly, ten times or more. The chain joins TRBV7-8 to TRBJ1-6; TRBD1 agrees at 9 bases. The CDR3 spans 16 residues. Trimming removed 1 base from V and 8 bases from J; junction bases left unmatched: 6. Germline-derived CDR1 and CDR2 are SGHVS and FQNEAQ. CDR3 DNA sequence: TGTGCCAGCAGCTTAGGCTACAGGGGGCTCGATTCACCCCTCCACTTT. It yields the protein CASSLGYRGLDSPLHF.

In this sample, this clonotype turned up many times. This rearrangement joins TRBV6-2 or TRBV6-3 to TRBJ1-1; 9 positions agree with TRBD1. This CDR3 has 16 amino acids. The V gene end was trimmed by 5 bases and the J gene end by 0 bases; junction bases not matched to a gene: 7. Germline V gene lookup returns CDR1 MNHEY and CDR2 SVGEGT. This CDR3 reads CASSTQGAAVNTEAFF. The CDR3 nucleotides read TGTGCCAGCAGTACACAGGGGGCGGCTGTGAACACTGAAGCTTTCTTT.

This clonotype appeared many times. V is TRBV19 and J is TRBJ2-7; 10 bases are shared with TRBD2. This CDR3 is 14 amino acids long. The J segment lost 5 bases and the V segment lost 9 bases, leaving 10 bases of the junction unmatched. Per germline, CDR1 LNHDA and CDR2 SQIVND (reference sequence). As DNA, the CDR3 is TGTGCCAGCCGTTTCCAGGGGACTAGCGACGAGCAGTACTTC. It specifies CASRFQGTSDEQYF. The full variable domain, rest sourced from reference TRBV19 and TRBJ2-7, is DGGITQSPKYLFRKEGQNVTLSCEQNLNHDAMYWYRQDPGQGLRLIYYSQIVNDFQKGDIAEGYSVSREKKESFPLTVTSAQKNPTAFYLCASRFQGTSDEQYFGPGTRLTVT.

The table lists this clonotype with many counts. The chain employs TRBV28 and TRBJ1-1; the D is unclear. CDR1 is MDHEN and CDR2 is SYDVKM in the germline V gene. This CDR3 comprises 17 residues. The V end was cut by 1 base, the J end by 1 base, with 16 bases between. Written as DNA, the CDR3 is TGTGCCAGCAGTTTATTCCCCGGGCTAACTGGGAACACTGAAGCTTTCTTT. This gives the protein CASSLFPGLTGNTEAFF.

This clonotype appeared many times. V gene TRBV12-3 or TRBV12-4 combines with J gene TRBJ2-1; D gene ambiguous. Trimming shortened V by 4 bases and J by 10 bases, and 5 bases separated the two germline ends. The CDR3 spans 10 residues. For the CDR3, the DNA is TGTGCCAGCAGTTCCCTGGAGCAGTTCTTC. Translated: CASSSLEQFF.

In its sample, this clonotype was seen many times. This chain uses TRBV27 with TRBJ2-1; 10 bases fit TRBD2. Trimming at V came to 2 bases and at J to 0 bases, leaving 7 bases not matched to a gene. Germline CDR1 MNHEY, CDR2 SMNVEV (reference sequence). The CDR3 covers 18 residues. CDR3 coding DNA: TGTGCCAGCAGTTTACGGCTAGCGGGGGCCAGCTCCTACAATGAGCAGTTCTTC. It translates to CASSLRLAGASSYNEQFF.

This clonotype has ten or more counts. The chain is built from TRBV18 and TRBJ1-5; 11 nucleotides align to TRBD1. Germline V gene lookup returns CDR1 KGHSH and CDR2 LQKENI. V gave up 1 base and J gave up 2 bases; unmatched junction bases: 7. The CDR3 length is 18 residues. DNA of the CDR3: TGTGCCAGCTCACCACGGACAGGGGGCTTGGGGGGCAATCAGCCCCAGCATTTT. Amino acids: CASSPRTGGLGGNQPQHF.

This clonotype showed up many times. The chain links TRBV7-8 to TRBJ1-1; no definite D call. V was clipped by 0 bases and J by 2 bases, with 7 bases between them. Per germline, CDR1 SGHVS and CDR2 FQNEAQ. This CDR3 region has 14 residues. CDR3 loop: CASSLARENTEAFF. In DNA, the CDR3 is TGTGCCAGCAGCTTAGCGCGAGAAAACACTGAAGCTTTCTTT. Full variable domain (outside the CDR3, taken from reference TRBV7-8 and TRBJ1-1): GAGVSQSPRYKVAKRGQDVALRCDPISGHVSLFWYQQALGQGPEFLTYFQNEAQLDKSGLPSDRFFAERPEGSVSTLKIQRTQQEDSAVYLCASSLARENTEAFFGQGTRLTVV.

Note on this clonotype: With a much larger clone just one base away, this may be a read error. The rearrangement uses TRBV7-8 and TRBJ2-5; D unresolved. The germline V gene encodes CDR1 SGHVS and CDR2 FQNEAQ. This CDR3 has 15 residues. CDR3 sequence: CASSPQRTKIEIQYF. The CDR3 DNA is TGTGCCAGCAGCCCCCAACGAACCAAAATAGAGATCCAGTACTTC.

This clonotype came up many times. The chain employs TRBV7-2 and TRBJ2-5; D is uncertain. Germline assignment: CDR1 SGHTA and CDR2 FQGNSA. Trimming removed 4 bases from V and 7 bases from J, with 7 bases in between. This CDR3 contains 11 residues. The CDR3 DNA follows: TGTGCCAGCAGCTCCCCCGTGACCCAGTACTTC. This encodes CASSSPVTQYF.

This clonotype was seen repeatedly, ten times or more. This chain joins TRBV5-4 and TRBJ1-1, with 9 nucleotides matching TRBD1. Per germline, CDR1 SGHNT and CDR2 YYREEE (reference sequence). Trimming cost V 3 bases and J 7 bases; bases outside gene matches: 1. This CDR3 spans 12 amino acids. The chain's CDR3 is CASSWGQGEAFF. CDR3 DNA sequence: TGTGCCAGCAGCTGGGGACAGGGTGAAGCTTTCTTT. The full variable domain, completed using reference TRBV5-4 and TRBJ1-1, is ETGVTQSPTHLIKTRGQQVTLRCSSQSGHNTVSWYQQALGQGPQFIFQYYREEENGRGNFPPRFSGLQFPNYSSELNVNALELDDSALYLCASSWGQGEAFFGQGTRLTVV.

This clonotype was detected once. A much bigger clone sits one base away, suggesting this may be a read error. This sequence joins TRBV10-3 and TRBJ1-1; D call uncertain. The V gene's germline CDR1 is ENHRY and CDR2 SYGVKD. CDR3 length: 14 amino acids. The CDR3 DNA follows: TGTGGCATCAGTTTGAGCATTATCGACACTGAAGCTTTCTTT. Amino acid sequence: CGISLSIIDTEAFF.

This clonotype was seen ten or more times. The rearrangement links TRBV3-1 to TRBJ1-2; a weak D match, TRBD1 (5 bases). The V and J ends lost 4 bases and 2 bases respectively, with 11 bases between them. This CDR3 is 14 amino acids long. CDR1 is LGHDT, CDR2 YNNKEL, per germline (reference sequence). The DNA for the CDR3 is TGTGCCAGCAGCCCTCAGGGCGAAAACTATGGCTACACCTTC. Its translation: CASSPQGENYGYTF.